Sequencing of this TCR beta chain was carried out in a study of T-cell reconstitution after alpha-beta-depleted transplantation in children. Preparation of the TCRbeta library involved a method that used unique molecular identifiers. MiXCR, run by TCRdb on the PCR reads, gives a single entry per CDR3 protein. This table has around 490,000 distinct CDR3 sequences, about 10% appearing once. Turning to this clonotype: Its cognate antigen is unknown.

Findings and limits, study-wide: T-cell numbers and diversity, one year after transplant, stemmed largely from T cells that were newly produced. Some patients' high day-60 TCRbeta diversity was attributed to recipient cells surviving conditioning. The study reportedly traced alpha-beta T cells about two months after transplant to several hundred expanded graft clones.

The CDR3 spans 16 residues. Germline values: CDR1 LGHNT, CDR2 FRNRAP. Trimming left V 5 bases short and J 0 bases short, with 14 bases between. The sample in question was PBMCs, mostly from graft donor cells, obtained 180 days after TCRalphabeta/CD19-depleted stem cell transplant. The chain couples TRBV12-5 to TRBJ2-4; D gene uncertain. The TCR was taken from a female patient between 2 and 10 years old who had a stem cell transplant for aplastic anemia, so the T cells may come from the graft donor. The CDR3: CASGTRPLLAKNIQYF. The CDR3, as DNA: TGTGCTAGTGGTACCCGACCGCTATTAGCCAAAAACATTCAGTACTTC.